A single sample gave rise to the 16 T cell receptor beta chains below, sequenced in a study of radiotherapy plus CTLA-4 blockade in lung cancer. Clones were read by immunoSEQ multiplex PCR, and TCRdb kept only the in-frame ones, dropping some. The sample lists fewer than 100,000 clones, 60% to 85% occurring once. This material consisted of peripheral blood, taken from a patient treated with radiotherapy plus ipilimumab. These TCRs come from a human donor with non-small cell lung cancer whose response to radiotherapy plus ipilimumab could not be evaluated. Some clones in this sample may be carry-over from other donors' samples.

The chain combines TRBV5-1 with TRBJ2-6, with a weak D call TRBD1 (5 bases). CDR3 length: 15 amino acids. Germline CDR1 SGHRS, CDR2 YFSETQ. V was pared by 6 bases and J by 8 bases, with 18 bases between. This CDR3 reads CASNRQPLDPNVLTF. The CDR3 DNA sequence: TGCGCCAGCAACCGACAGCCCCTAGACCCCAACGTCCTGACTTTC.

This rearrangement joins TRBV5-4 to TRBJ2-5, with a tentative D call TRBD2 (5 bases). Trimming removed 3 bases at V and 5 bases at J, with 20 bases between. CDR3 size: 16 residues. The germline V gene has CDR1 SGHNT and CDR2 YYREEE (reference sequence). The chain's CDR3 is CASSSPKGLAGETQYF. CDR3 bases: TGTGCCAGCAGCTCCCCCAAAGGACTGGCCGGTGAGACCCAGTACTTC.

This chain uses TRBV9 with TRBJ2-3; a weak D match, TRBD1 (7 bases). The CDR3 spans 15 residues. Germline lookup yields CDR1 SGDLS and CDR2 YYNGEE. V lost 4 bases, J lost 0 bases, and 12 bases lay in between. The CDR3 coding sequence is TGTGCCAGCAGCCAGACAGGGACTAGCACAGATACGCAGTATTTT. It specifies CASSQTGTSTDTQYF.

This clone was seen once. The CDR3 DNA sequence: TGTGCCAGCAGCTTCGGGCTAGCTGCGTTAGACGCGCAGTATTTT. Residues: CASSFGLAALDAQYF. This sequence joins TRBV7-2 and TRBJ2-3, with D perhaps matching TRBD2 (5 bases). Trimming removed 3 bases from V and 10 bases from J, with 20 bases in between. Germline V gene lookup returns CDR1 SGHTA and CDR2 FQGNSA. The CDR3 extends over 15 amino acids.

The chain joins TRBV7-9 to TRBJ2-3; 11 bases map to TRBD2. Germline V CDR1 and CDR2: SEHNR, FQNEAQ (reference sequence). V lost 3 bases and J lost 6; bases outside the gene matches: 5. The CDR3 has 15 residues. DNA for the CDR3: TGTGCCAGCAGCTTGCTAGCGGGGGGCGGGGATACGCAGTATTTT. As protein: CASSLLAGGGDTQYF. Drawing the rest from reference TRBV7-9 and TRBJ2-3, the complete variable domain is DTGVSQNPRHKITKRGQNVTFRCDPISEHNRLYWYRQTLGQGPEFLTYFQNEAQLEKSRLLSDRFSAERPKGSFSTLEIQRTEQGDSAMYLCASSLLAGGGDTQYFGPGTRLTVL.

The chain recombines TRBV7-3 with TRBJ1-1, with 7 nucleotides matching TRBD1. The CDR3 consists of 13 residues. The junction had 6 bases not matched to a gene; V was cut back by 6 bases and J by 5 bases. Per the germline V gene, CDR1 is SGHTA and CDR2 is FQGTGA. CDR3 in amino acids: CASSPTGKTEAFF. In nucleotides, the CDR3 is TGTGCCAGCAGTCCGACAGGGAAAACTGAAGCTTTCTTT.

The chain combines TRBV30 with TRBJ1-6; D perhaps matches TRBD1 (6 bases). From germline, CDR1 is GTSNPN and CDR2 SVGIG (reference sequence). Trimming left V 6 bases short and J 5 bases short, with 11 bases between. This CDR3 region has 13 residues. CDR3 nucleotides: TGTGCCTGCCGGGACACCAATAATTCACCCCTCCACTTT. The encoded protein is CACRDTNNSPLHF.

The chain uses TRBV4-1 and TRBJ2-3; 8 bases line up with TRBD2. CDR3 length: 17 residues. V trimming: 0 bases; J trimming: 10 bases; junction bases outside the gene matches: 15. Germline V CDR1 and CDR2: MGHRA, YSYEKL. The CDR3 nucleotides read TGCGCCAGCAGCCAAGAAGGGTTGGGACTAGGGTCAAGCGCGCAGTATTTT. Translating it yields CASSQEGLGLGSSAQYF.

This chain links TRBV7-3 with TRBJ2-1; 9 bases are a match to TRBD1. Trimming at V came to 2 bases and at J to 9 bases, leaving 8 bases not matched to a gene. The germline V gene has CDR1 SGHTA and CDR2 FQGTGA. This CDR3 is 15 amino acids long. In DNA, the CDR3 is TGTGCCAGCAGCTTATCCGGGACAGGGCAGTCTGAGCAGTTCTTC. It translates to CASSLSGTGQSEQFF. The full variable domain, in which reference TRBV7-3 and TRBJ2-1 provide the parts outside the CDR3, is GAGVSQTPSNKVTEKGKYVELRCDPISGHTALYWYRQSLGQGPEFLIYFQGTGAADDSGLPNDRFFAVRPEGSVSTLKIQRTERGDSAVYLCASSLSGTGQSEQFFGPGTRLTVL.

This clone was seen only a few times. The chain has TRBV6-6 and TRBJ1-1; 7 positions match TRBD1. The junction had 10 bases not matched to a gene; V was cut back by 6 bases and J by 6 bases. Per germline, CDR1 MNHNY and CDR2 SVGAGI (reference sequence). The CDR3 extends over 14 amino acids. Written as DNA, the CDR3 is TGTGCCAGCAGAGGGGTTATGGGACAGCCTGAAGCTTTCTTT. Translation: CASRGVMGQPEAFF.

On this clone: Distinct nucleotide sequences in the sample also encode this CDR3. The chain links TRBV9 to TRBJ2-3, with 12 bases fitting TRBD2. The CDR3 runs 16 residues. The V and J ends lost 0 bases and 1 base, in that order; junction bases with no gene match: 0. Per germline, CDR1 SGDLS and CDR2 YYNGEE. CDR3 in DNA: TGTGCCAGCAGCGTAGGACTAGCGGGGGGCACAGATACGCAGTATTTT. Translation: CASSVGLAGGTDTQYF. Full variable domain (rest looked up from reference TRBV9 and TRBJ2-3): DSGVTQTPKHLITATGQRVTLRCSPRSGDLSVYWYQQSLDQGLQFLIQYYNGEERAKGNILERFSAQQFPDLHSELNLSSLELGDSALYFCASSVGLAGGTDTQYFGPGTRLTVL.

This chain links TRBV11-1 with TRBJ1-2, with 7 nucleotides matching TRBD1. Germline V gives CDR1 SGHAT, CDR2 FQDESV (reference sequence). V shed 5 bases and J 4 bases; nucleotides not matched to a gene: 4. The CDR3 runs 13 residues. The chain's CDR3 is CASSQTGLYGYTF. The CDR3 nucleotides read TGTGCCAGCAGCCAGACAGGGCTCTATGGCTACACCTTC. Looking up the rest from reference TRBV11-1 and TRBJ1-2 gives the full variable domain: EAEVAQSPRYKITEKSQAVAFWCDPISGHATLYWYRQILGQGPELLVQFQDESVVDDSQLPKDRFSAERLKGVDSTLKIQPAELGDSAMYLCASSQTGLYGYTFGSGTRLTVV.

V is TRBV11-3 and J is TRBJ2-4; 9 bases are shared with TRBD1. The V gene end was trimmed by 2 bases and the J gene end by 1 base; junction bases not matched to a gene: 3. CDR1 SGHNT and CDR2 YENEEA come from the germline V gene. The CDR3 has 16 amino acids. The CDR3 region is CASSLRGTGAKNIQYF. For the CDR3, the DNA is TGTGCCAGCAGCTTACGCGGGACAGGGGCCAAAAACATTCAGTACTTC. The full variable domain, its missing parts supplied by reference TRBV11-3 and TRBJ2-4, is EAGVVQSPRYKIIEKKQPVAFWCNPISGHNTLYWYLQNLGQGPELLIRYENEEAVDDSQLPKDRFSAERLKGVDSTLKIQPAELGDSAVYLCASSLRGTGAKNIQYFGAGTRLSVL.

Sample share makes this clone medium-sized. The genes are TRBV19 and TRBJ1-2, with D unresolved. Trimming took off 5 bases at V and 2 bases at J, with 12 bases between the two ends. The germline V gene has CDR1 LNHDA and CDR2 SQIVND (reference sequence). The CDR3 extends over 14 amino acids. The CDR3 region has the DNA TGTGCCAGTAGTGGATTGAGGGAGAACTATGGCTACACCTTC. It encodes CASSGLRENYGYTF.

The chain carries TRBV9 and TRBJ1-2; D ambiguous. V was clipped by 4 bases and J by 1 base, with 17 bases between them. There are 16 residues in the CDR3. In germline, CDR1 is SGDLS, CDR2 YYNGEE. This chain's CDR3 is CASSSIGQTINYGYTF. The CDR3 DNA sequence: TGTGCCAGCAGCAGCATTGGCCAGACAATTAACTATGGCTACACCTTC.

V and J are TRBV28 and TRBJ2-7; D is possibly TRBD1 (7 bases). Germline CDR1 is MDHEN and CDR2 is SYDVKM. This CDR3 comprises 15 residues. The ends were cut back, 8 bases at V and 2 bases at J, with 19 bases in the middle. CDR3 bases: TGTGCCAGCTCGATCACAGGGGAGGACGCCTACGAGCAGTACTTC. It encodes CASSITGEDAYEQYF.